This T cell receptor (beta chain) stems from a study of identical twins. The CDR3 consists of 16 residues. Germline loops: CDR1 SGHKS, CDR2 YYEKEE (reference sequence). V shed 2 bases and J shed 0 bases, with 15 bases lying between them. TCRdb re-analysed the 5' RACE reads in MiXCR, keeping a single row per CDR3 protein. The sample has over 600,000 distinct CDR3 sequences; 21% are singletons. Concerning this clonotype itself: The antigen is not known.

Study-wide results and limits: Insertion counts were lower in abundant cord blood beta clonotypes, a trend that memory repertoires did not show.

This same sample was also part of a study on T cells expressing NK-cell markers. That work states: One of the eight sequenced donors was seronegative, whereas the other seven were HCMV-seropositive.

Source material: PBMCs. The chain carries TRBV5-5 and TRBJ2-7, with D unresolved. The clonotype was recovered from a woman aged 18-30 years in good health. CDR3 DNA: TGTGCCAGCAGCTTTCGACTGGATACAAACTCCTACGAGCAGTACTTC. It translates to CASSFRLDTNSYEQYF.